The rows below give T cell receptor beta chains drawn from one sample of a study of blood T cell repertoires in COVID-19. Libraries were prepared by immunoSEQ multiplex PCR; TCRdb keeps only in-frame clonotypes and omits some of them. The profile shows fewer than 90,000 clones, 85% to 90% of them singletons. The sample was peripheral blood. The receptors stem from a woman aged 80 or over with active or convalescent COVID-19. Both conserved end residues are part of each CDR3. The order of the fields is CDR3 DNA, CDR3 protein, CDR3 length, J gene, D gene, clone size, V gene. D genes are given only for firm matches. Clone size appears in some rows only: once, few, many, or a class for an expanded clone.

TGTGCCAGCATGGCGGCAGGGGGCCCCACAGATACGCAGTATTTT,CASMAAGGPTDTQYF,15,TRBJ2-3,TRBD1,-,TRBV6-6
TGTGCCACCCAGCGGGCTCCAACTAATGAAAAACTGTTTTTT,CATQRAPTNEKLFF,14,TRBJ1-4,-,-,TRBV2
TGTGCCAGCAGCTGGGACAGAGTCCTCTACGAGCAGTACTTC,CASSWDRVLYEQYF,14,TRBJ2-7,TRBD1,-,TRBV5-8
TGTGCCAGCAGCCAAGAGGGGACTGTGAACACTGAAGCTTTCTTT,CASSQEGTVNTEAFF,15,TRBJ1-1,-,-,TRBV4-2
TGTGCCAGCCTCTCCGGGACAGGGGGCTCCGGGGAGCTGTTTTTT,CASLSGTGGSGELFF,15,TRBJ2-2,TRBD1,-,TRBV19
TGTGCCAGCAGCTTACCCGCGGGACTAGCGGGGGGTTCCGGGGAGCTGTTTTTT,CASSLPAGLAGGSGELFF,18,TRBJ2-2,TRBD2,-,TRBV7-6
TGTGCCAGCAGCCAAGGGACAGGGAATGAAAAACTGTTTTTT,CASSQGTGNEKLFF,14,TRBJ1-4,TRBD1,-,TRBV3-1/TRBV3-2
TGCGCCAGCAGCCGGCTGACTAGGCGGGAGACCCAGTACTTC,CASSRLTRRETQYF,14,TRBJ2-5,-,-,TRBV5-1
TGTGCCAGTAGTACCCGGAACCGACAGAGCCCTTACTCCAACTATGGCTACACCTTC,CASSTRNRQSPYSNYGYTF,19,TRBJ1-2,-,-,TRBV19
TGTGCCATCAGACGGGGTACGAACGGGGAGCTGTTTTTT,CAIRRGTNGELFF,13,TRBJ2-2,-,-,TRBV6-5
TGTGCCAGCAGTGGCGAGGGGGCCCAGCCCCAGCATTTT,CASSGEGAQPQHF,13,TRBJ1-5,TRBD1,-,TRBV2
TGTGCCAGCAAGCGGGAAAGCAGCATCTACGAGCAGTACTTC,CASKRESSIYEQYF,14,TRBJ2-7,TRBD2,-,TRBV11-2
TGTGCCAGCTCTCCCCGGGACAGGGGTTTTGAAAAACTGTTTTTT,CASSPRDRGFEKLFF,15,TRBJ1-4,TRBD1,-,TRBV9
TGTGCCAGCTCACCGGCGGGGAGCAGGAATCAGCCCCAGCATTTT,CASSPAGSRNQPQHF,15,TRBJ1-5,-,once,TRBV18
TGTGCCAGCAGTTTTTGGGCGGGAAAGGAGCAGTACTTC,CASSFWAGKEQYF,13,TRBJ2-7,-,-,TRBV27
TGTGCCAGCAGCTCGACAGGGAACACTGAAGCTTTCTTT,CASSSTGNTEAFF,13,TRBJ1-1,-,-,TRBV7-3
TGCAGCGTTGGCAGCTACAATGAGCAGTTCTTC,CSVGSYNEQFF,11,TRBJ2-1,-,-,TRBV29-1
TGTGCCAGTACACAACAGGGGAACACTGAAGCTTTCTTT,CASTQQGNTEAFF,13,TRBJ1-1,-,few,TRBV19
TGCGCCAGCAGCACCCTTGGGGGGGAGACCCAGTACTTC,CASSTLGGETQYF,13,TRBJ2-5,-,once,TRBV5-1
TGTGCCAGCAGCCAAGCTCGGGCGGGGGGGCCTCAAGATACGCAGTATTTT,CASSQARAGGPQDTQYF,17,TRBJ2-3,TRBD2,-,TRBV3-1/TRBV3-2
TGTGCCAGCAGCGCCCGTGGGGGAGCGGGAGGTCTCAATGAGCAGTTCTTC,CASSARGGAGGLNEQFF,17,TRBJ2-1,TRBD2,-,TRBV9
TGCGCCAGCAGCCGCGGGACCGATGGCTACACCTTC,CASSRGTDGYTF,12,TRBJ1-2,-,once,TRBV4-3
TGTGCCAGCAGAAAGGGGTCTACCGGGAGCACTGAAGCTTTCTTT,CASRKGSTGSTEAFF,15,TRBJ1-1,-,few,TRBV6-6
TGCGCCAGCAACGGACAGGGATCCACTAACTATGGCTACACCTTC,CASNGQGSTNYGYTF,15,TRBJ1-2,TRBD1,-,TRBV5-1
TGCGCCAGCAGCGGGGGACTAGCGGGGGCCTTACTCCACACAGATACGCAGTATTTT,CASSGGLAGALLHTDTQYF,19,TRBJ2-3,TRBD2,once,TRBV5-1
TGTGCCAGCAGCCCCAATCTGGGGGCGAACACTGAAGCTTTCTTT,CASSPNLGANTEAFF,15,TRBJ1-1,-,few,TRBV7-2
TGCGCCAGCAGCTTGTCGGGGGACAGAAACTATAATTCACCCCTCCACTTT,CASSLSGDRNYNSPLHF,17,TRBJ1-6,TRBD1,-,TRBV5-1
TGTGCCAGCAGCGGGACGGGGGAAGGCATGGACACTGAAGCTTTCTTT,CASSGTGEGMDTEAFF,16,TRBJ1-1,-,-,TRBV9
TGCGCCAGCAGAGCCGGGACAGGGAACACCGGGGAGCTGTTTTTT,CASRAGTGNTGELFF,15,TRBJ2-2,TRBD1,-,TRBV5-1
TGTGCCAGCAGCCCGGGGACAGGGAGCACAGATACGCAGTATTTT,CASSPGTGSTDTQYF,15,TRBJ2-3,-,once,TRBV21-1
TGTGCCACCAGTGATTCCCCCGTGGGGGCGGGTAACCTAGCAAGAAGAGAGACCCAGTACTTC,CATSDSPVGAGNLARRETQYF,21,TRBJ2-5,-,-,TRBV24-1
TGTGCCAGCAACACAGGGTTTGAAGCTTTCTTT,CASNTGFEAFF,11,TRBJ1-1,-,few,TRBV12-3/TRBV12-4
TGTGCCACCAGCAGAGAGGAGACTAGCGGGGATGAGCAGTTCTTC,CATSREETSGDEQFF,15,TRBJ2-1,TRBD2,-,TRBV15
TGCGCCAGCAGCTTAGGCAGTGGGGGCAATTCACCCCTCCACTTT,CASSLGSGGNSPLHF,15,TRBJ1-6,-,-,TRBV5-1
TGTGCCAGCAGGACCCATTCGGGGGGGAACGAGCAGTACTTC,CASRTHSGGNEQYF,14,TRBJ2-7,TRBD2,few,TRBV6-5
TGTGCCAGCAGCCTACAGGGGTCGGACTATGGCTACACCTTC,CASSLQGSDYGYTF,14,TRBJ1-2,TRBD1,-,TRBV2
TGTGCCAGCAGCCCCCGTTTAGCGGGGGGTCCGAGCACAGATACGCAGTATTTT,CASSPRLAGGPSTDTQYF,18,TRBJ2-3,TRBD2,-,TRBV13
TGTGCCAGTAGTCCGTATATTTACAATGAGCAGTTCTTC,CASSPYIYNEQFF,13,TRBJ2-1,-,-,TRBV19
TGTGCCAGCAGTTACTTCCCCGCGGGGGAGCAGTACTTC,CASSYFPAGEQYF,13,TRBJ2-7,-,-,TRBV6-2/TRBV6-3
TGTGCCAGCAGCCCCCCGAGGGGGGGGTTTAACAATGAGCAGTTCTTC,CASSPPRGGFNNEQFF,16,TRBJ2-1,-,-,TRBV13
TGTGCCAGCAGCTTACCCGGCACAGATACGCAGTATTTT,CASSLPGTDTQYF,13,TRBJ2-3,-,-,TRBV7-2
TGTGCCAGCAGCTCCCGACAGGGTTTAGGCTACACCTTC,CASSSRQGLGYTF,13,TRBJ1-2,TRBD1,few,TRBV7-2